These 19 T cell receptor beta chains were sequenced from one sample in a study of T cell repertoires in cytomegalovirus infection. TCRdb re-called the reads with MiXCR, one entry per CDR3 protein. The sample contains fewer than 700,000 distinct CDR3 sequences, about 24% of which appear only once. What was sequenced was CD8+ T cells from PBMCs. The receptors were gathered from a human donor in good health (CMV status not recorded). Some clones in this sample may be carry-over from other donors' samples.

The J gene is TRBJ2-1, the V gene TRBV7-8; the D is unclear. The ends were cut back, 5 bases at V and 8 bases at J, with 19 bases in the middle. The CDR3 is 15 residues long. Germline V CDR1 and CDR2: SGHVS, FQNEAQ. CDR3: CASSGTSAGIYEQFF. As DNA, the CDR3 is TGTGCCAGCAGCGGAACTTCTGCAGGAATTTATGAGCAGTTCTTC.

This clonotype was counted between two and nine times. V and J are TRBV7-9 and TRBJ2-5, with 8 bases fitting TRBD1. The CDR3 spans 13 residues. Germline trimming cut 4 bases from V and 5 bases from J; bases unmatched to any gene: 3. Germline CDR1 reads SEHNR; CDR2 reads FQNEAQ (reference sequence). The CDR3 DNA reads TGTGCCAGCAGCTGGACAGGGAACGAGACCCAGTACTTC. This codes for CASSWTGNETQYF.

This clonotype was counted many times. The V call is TRBV7-2, the J call TRBJ2-2, with 9 bases matching TRBD2. The CDR3 sequence is 19 residues long. Germline CDR1 and CDR2: SGHTA and FQGNSA. V dropped 5 bases and J dropped 4; count of bases not matched to a gene: 17. The CDR3 DNA reads TGTGCCAGCAGCCCCTACGTGAGGCTGGCGGGGGGGCCCACCGGGGAGCTGTTTTTT. Translation: CASSPYVRLAGGPTGELFF.

This clonotype appeared many times. The V call is TRBV7-2, the J call TRBJ1-4; D is unclear. Germline values: CDR1 SGHTA, CDR2 FQGNSA. Deletions cut 7 bases from V and 8 bases from J, with 14 bases between. The CDR3 is 13 residues long. As DNA, the CDR3 is TGTGCCAGCACTTGGGATTTAGGGGAAAAACTGTTTTTT. It is translated as CASTWDLGEKLFF.

The J gene is TRBJ2-2, the V gene TRBV27, with 7 nucleotides matching TRBD1. This CDR3 contains 16 residues. Germline V lookup: CDR1 MNHEY, CDR2 SMNVEV (reference sequence). The trim removed 7 bases at V and 3 bases at J, leaving 11 bases unmatched. CDR3 DNA sequence: TGTGCCAGCACCCAATCCCGGGGACAGTACACCGGGGAGCTGTTTTTT. It codes for CASTQSRGQYTGELFF.

This clonotype was seen repeatedly, ten times or more. The rearrangement uses TRBV7-8 and TRBJ2-5; the D gene is possibly TRBD1 (6 bases). The CDR3 length is 13 residues. Trimming took 5 bases from V and 5 from J, leaving 12 bases between them. Germline V CDR1 and CDR2: SGHVS, FQNEAQ. The CDR3 DNA reads TGTGCCAGCAGCCGCACAGGGATGGAGACCCAGTACTTC. Protein: CASSRTGMETQYF.

This clonotype has ten or more counts. V usage is TRBV12-3 or TRBV12-4 and J usage is TRBJ1-2; tentatively, D is TRBD1 (6 bases). V was shortened by 3 bases and J by 4 bases, with 9 bases between the two germline ends. This CDR3 is built from 13 residues. DNA for the CDR3: TGTGCCAGCAGTTTCGAGGACAGCTATGGCTACACCTTC. Translating gives CASSFEDSYGYTF.

The CDR3 here is CASSPEGFTGELFF. Written as DNA, the CDR3 is TGTGCCAGCTCACCAGAAGGATTCACCGGGGAGCTGTTTTTT. The chain has TRBV18 and TRBJ2-2; D remains unclear. Trimming left V 2 bases short and J 4 bases short, with 8 bases between. Germline CDR1 and CDR2: KGHSH and LQKENI. This CDR3 region has 14 residues.

The J gene is TRBJ2-4, the V gene TRBV7-4, with D hard to call. The germline gives CDR1 SGHVT, CDR2 SQSDAQ. V lost 5 bases, J lost 5 bases, and 10 bases lay in between. This CDR3 region has 13 residues. CDR3 DNA: TGTGCCAGCAGCCCCCCCCTAGAAAACATTCAGTACTTC. Encoded protein: CASSPPLENIQYF.

This chain links TRBV10-3 with TRBJ2-5; possible D gene TRBD2, 5 bases. The CDR3 totals 13 residues. Trimming left V 1 base short and J 3 bases short, with 6 bases between. Germline CDR1 reads ENHRY; CDR2 reads SYGVKD. The CDR3 loop reads CAISEYGEETQYF. CDR3 bases: TGTGCCATCAGTGAGTACGGGGAAGAGACCCAGTACTTC.

This sequence joins TRBV4-1 and TRBJ2-1, with 10 positions matching TRBD2. Per germline, CDR1 MGHRA and CDR2 YSYEKL. J was trimmed by 6 bases and V by 4 bases; bases with no gene match: 12. The CDR3 runs 17 residues. CDR3 sequence reads: CASSPEAGGRWGNEQFF. The CDR3 DNA follows: TGCGCCAGCAGCCCAGAAGCGGGGGGGCGGTGGGGCAATGAGCAGTTCTTC.

This clonotype showed up just a few times. This chain's CDR3 is CASSWGTGGREQFF. The CDR3 nucleotides are TGTGCCAGCAGTTGGGGGACAGGGGGCCGTGAGCAGTTCTTC. The chain links TRBV6-5 to TRBJ2-1, with 12 bases fitting TRBD1. From germline, CDR1 is MNHEY and CDR2 SVGAGI. The V and J ends lost 4 bases and 9 bases, in that order; junction bases with no gene match: 4. This CDR3 is 14 amino acids long.

On this clonotype: A much larger clone differs from this one at a single base, so this may be a read error. This chain links TRBV5-8 with TRBJ1-1; the D is unclear. Per germline, CDR1 SGHTS and CDR2 YDEGEE. The CDR3 consists of 16 residues. V lost 4 bases to trimming and J lost 1 base, with 17 bases between them. DNA for the CDR3: TGTGCCAGCAGCCCGGTGGTGGGCCCAGAGAACACTGAAGCTTTCTTT. Residues: CASSPVVGPENTEAFF.

This clonotype was recorded only once. CDR3 sequence: CASRTGGASETQYF. CDR3 in DNA: TGTGCCAGCAGGACAGGGGGCGCTTCGGAGACCCAGTACTTC. The chain joins TRBV28 to TRBJ2-5; 10 bases align to TRBD1. CDR1 and CDR2 from the germline V gene are MDHEN and SYDVKM. V trimming: 6 bases; J trimming: 5 bases; junction bases outside the gene matches: 6. This CDR3 contains 14 residues.

This clonotype has just a few counts. The rearrangement joins TRBV28 to TRBJ2-1; 8 nucleotides match TRBD2. With 3 bases clipped from V and 0 bases from J, the junction kept 13 bases outside the gene matches. Germline CDR1 MDHEN, CDR2 SYDVKM. The CDR3 loop spans 19 amino acids. The CDR3 is CASSFGGGSRGPSYNEQFF. As DNA, the CDR3 is TGTGCCAGCAGTTTCGGGGGGGGTAGCAGGGGACCCTCCTACAATGAGCAGTTCTTC.

The V call is TRBV10-1, the J call TRBJ1-1, with 7 bases that match TRBD1. The V gene end was trimmed by 7 bases and the J gene end by 3 bases; junction bases not matched to a gene: 5. Germline-derived CDR1 and CDR2 are WNHNN and SYGVQD (reference sequence). The CDR3 contains 13 residues. CDR3 sequence (DNA): TGCGCCAGCATGAACAGGGGTCACACTGAAGCTTTCTTT. Translating gives CASMNRGHTEAFF.

This clonotype was seen a handful of times. This chain uses TRBV6-2 or TRBV6-3 with TRBJ1-2, with no clear D. Germline assignment: CDR1 MNHEY and CDR2 SVGEGT. Trimming cost V 0 bases and J 6 bases, with 14 bases left between them. The CDR3 covers 15 residues. CDR3 sequence: CASSYSTMGGDGYTF. The DNA of the CDR3 is TGTGCCAGCAGTTACTCGACTATGGGAGGAGATGGCTACACCTTC.

This clonotype has at least ten counts. The chain has TRBV6-1 and TRBJ2-2; D unclear. The germline CDR1 and CDR2 sequences are MNHNS and SASEGT. The ends were cut back, 6 bases at V and 2 bases at J, with 4 bases in the middle. The CDR3 spans 12 residues. The CDR3: CASRQNTGELFF. In nucleotides, the CDR3 is TGTGCCAGCAGACAAAACACCGGGGAGCTGTTTTTT.

This clonotype was seen a handful of times. The chain links TRBV2 to TRBJ2-7; D perhaps matches TRBD2 (6 bases). Germline CDR1 and CDR2: SNHLY and FYNNEI. Trimming left V 5 bases short and J 9 bases short, with 17 bases between. This CDR3 spans 13 amino acids. The chain's CDR3 is CASSSGTPDGQYF. The CDR3 coding sequence is TGTGCCAGCAGTTCCGGGACTCCGGACGGGCAGTACTTC.